These 24 T cell receptor beta chains share one sample of origin, sequenced in a study of regulatory T cells in long-lasting Graves disease listed by TCRdb under 2021. The sample's time point, from its label and the paper: persistent/refractory GD, antithyroid drugs over 5 years with positive TRAb. For both TCR sequencing and RNA sequencing, RNA was extracted from PBMCs in TRIzol. Library preparation employed multiplex PCR. TCRdb names Illumina HiSeq 4000 as the instrument used. iRepertoire HTBI primers and Arm-PCR amplification of CDR3 regions were used to construct TCR beta libraries. TCRdb applied fastp at Q25 and MiXCR to the public reads, then kept only in-frame beta chains. Identical CDR3 protein sequences are pooled into one entry, listed with their most common genes and DNA. The sample table lists roughly 500,000 distinct CDR3 sequences, roughly a fifth of them with a count of one. In total, the top ten clones hold 7.1% of the sample.

The sample here was peripheral blood mononuclear cells (PBMCs), taken when the disease was refractory, from a patient treated with antithyroid drugs. All receptors come from a female donor with Graves disease.

The V and J genes are TRBV30 and TRBJ2-1; possibly TRBD2 for D (6 bases). V was trimmed by 3 bases and J by 10 bases, leaving 13 bases between them. The CDR3 covers 12 residues. Germline V gene sequence: CDR1 GTSNPN, CDR2 SVGIG (reference sequence). CDR3 sequence: CAWREGLREQFF. In DNA, the CDR3 is TGTGCCTGGAGGGAGGGGCTGAGGGAGCAGTTCTTC.

The chain combines TRBV28 with TRBJ2-6; D is perhaps TRBD1 (7 bases). Per germline, CDR1 MDHEN and CDR2 SYDVKM. CDR3 length: 18 residues. V was clipped by 7 bases and J by 3 bases, with 22 bases between them. CDR3 in amino acids: CASKPILEGAGGANVLTF. The CDR3 DNA follows: TGTGCCAGCAAACCAATCCTGGAGGGGGCCGGTGGGGCCAACGTCCTGACTTTC.

This clonotype was seen ten or more times. This chain links TRBV19 with TRBJ1-1; TRBD1 matches at 9 bases. V dropped 10 bases and J dropped 3; count of bases not matched to a gene: 6. In germline, CDR1 is LNHDA, CDR2 SQIVND (reference sequence). This CDR3 is built from 13 residues. CDR3 bases: TGTGCCATCAAGGACAGGGGAGACACTGAAGCTTTCTTT. This encodes CAIKDRGDTEAFF.

The rearrangement uses TRBV13 and TRBJ1-2, with D perhaps matching TRBD1 (5 bases). The CDR3 totals 15 residues. Between the trimmed V and J ends, which lost 2 bases and 7 bases, there was a span of 17 bases. Germline CDR1 is PRHDT and CDR2 is FYEKMQ (reference sequence). The CDR3: CASSLIRGGEGGYTF. The DNA of the CDR3 is TGTGCCAGCAGCTTAATCCGGGGCGGCGAAGGTGGCTACACCTTC. Together with reference TRBV13 and TRBJ1-2, the CDR3 gives the full variable domain: AAGVIQSPRHLIKEKRETATLKCYPIPRHDTVYWYQQGPGQDPQFLISFYEKMQSDKGSIPDRFSAQQFSDYHSELNMSSLELGDSALYFCASSLIRGGEGGYTFGSGTRLTVV.

This clonotype was found once. The V call is TRBV19, the J call TRBJ1-1; weak D call: TRBD1 (5 bases). Germline V gene lookup returns CDR1 LNHDA and CDR2 SQIVND (reference sequence). Trimming left V 1 base short and J 3 bases short, with 6 bases between. The CDR3 runs 13 residues. Written as DNA, the CDR3 is TGTGCCAGTAGTATAGTCAGGGACACTGAAGCTTTCTTT. Protein sequence: CASSIVRDTEAFF.

This clonotype appeared many times. V usage is TRBV28 and J usage is TRBJ2-7; 7 bases map to TRBD2. From germline, CDR1 is MDHEN and CDR2 SYDVKM. This CDR3 spans 14 amino acids. With V trimmed by 10 bases and J by 0 bases, 9 bases remained unmatched. CDR3 in amino acids: CATLSGGLSYEQYF. Written as DNA, the CDR3 is TGTGCCACCCTCTCGGGGGGACTCTCCTACGAGCAGTACTTC.

This clonotype was seen more than once but under ten times. The gene calls are TRBV29-1 and TRBJ1-2; 10 nucleotides line up with TRBD1. J lost 8 bases, V lost 6 bases, and 9 bases had no gene match. There are 13 residues in the CDR3. Germline CDR1 and CDR2: SQVTM and ANQGSEA. Here the CDR3 DNA reads TGCAGCGTCCAACCGGGACAGGGGTGGGGCTACACCTTC. It translates to CSVQPGQGWGYTF.

The V gene is TRBV6-5, the J gene TRBJ1-5, with unresolved D. This CDR3 has 14 residues. Trimming left V 4 bases short and J 2 bases short, with 9 bases between. In germline, CDR1 is MNHEY, CDR2 SVGAGI. The CDR3 is CASSWAGGNQPQHF. The CDR3 coding sequence is TGTGCCAGCAGTTGGGCCGGGGGCAATCAGCCCCAGCATTTT.

The chain uses TRBV5-1 and TRBJ2-7; perhaps TRBD1 as D (7 bases). Trimming shortened V by 4 bases and J by 0 bases, and 20 bases separated the two germline ends. CDR3 length equals 17 residues. CDR1 is SGHRS and CDR2 is YFSETQ in the germline V gene. Written as DNA, the CDR3 is TGCGCCAGCAGCCCGGGGGACAGACTAACGAGCTCCTACGAGCAGTACTTC. Amino acids: CASSPGDRLTSSYEQYF.

This clonotype appeared many times. J is TRBJ2-2 and V is TRBV27, with D maybe TRBD2 (5 bases). CDR3 length equals 14 residues. Trimming cost V 7 bases and J 1 base, with 10 bases left between them. CDR1 and CDR2 (germline): MNHEY, SMNVEV (reference sequence). As DNA, the CDR3 is TGTGCCAGCATGAGGGCCTGGAACACCGGGGAGCTGTTTTTT. This sequence encodes CASMRAWNTGELFF.

With regard to this clonotype: An end of the junction differs from the germline gene, which may be a read error. The chain combines TRBV6-5 with TRBJ1-5; tentatively, D is TRBD1 (5 bases). The CDR3 has 15 residues. CDR1 and CDR2 from the germline V gene are MNHEY and SVGAGI. The CDR3 bases are TGTGCCAGCAGTCACTCGGGGGATCGGGGTCAGCCCCAGCATTTT. It codes for CASSHSGDRGQPQHF.

The table lists this clonotype with a few counts. The chain employs TRBV5-1 and TRBJ1-5, with TRBD1 matching over 9 bases. The J segment lost 5 bases and the V segment lost 0 bases, leaving 6 bases of the junction unmatched. This CDR3 region has 16 residues. The germline V gene encodes CDR1 SGHRS and CDR2 YFSETQ. CDR3 residues: CASSLGTGVYDQPQHF. The CDR3 DNA is TGCGCCAGCAGCTTGGGGACAGGGGTTTATGATCAGCCCCAGCATTTT.

Details on this clonotype: A much more abundant neighbour one base away suggests this may be a read error. The chain is built from TRBV12-3 or TRBV12-4 and TRBJ2-7; D may match TRBD1 or TRBD2 (6 bases each). This CDR3 comprises 11 residues. Trimming left V 11 bases short and J 12 bases short, with 20 bases between. The CDR3 sequence: CASRDPRGLYF. The DNA of the CDR3 is TGTGCCTCTAGGGACCCACGGGGGCTGTACTTC.

Only one count was recorded for this clonotype. This clone may be a read error of a much larger clone one base away. The conserved closing phenylalanine or tryptophan is absent in this CDR3, likely reflecting a read error. This rearrangement joins TRBV7-2 to TRBJ2-3; 10 bases fit TRBD2. The CDR3 length is 16 residues. Germline-derived CDR1 and CDR2 are SGHTA and FQGNSA. The junction had 6 bases not matched to a gene; V was cut back by 1 base and J by 5 bases. The CDR3 spells CASSLVLAGVLDTQYI. In DNA form, the CDR3 reads TGTGCCAGCAGCTTAGTCCTAGCGGGAGTGTTAGATACGCAGTATATT.

This clonotype was counted only a few times. This sequence joins TRBV19 and TRBJ1-2; possibly TRBD1 for D (5 bases). CDR1 and CDR2 (germline): LNHDA, SQIVND (reference sequence). The CDR3 totals 14 residues. The germline V and J ends were trimmed by 4 bases and 7 bases, with 16 bases remaining between them. The CDR3 protein is CASSSPGTTSGYTF. The CDR3 DNA is TGTGCCAGTAGTAGCCCCGGGACGACATCTGGCTACACCTTC.

This clonotype was observed a few times. This chain links TRBV19 with TRBJ2-7, with no clear D. The ends were cut back, 3 bases at V and 3 bases at J, with 12 bases in the middle. Germline V gene data show CDR1 as LNHDA and CDR2 as SQIVND (reference sequence). The CDR3 runs 14 residues. CDR3 nucleotides: TGTGCCAGTAGTATGACCGTGAAGGGCTACGAGCAGTACTTC. This codes for CASSMTVKGYEQYF.

This clonotype has a handful of counts. This rearrangement joins TRBV7-9 to TRBJ1-5; D unclear. Germline CDR1 is SEHNR and CDR2 is FQNEAQ (reference sequence). Trimming left V 4 bases short and J 1 base short, with 8 bases between. The CDR3 runs 14 residues. The CDR3 bases are TGTGCCAGCAGCTCCACGCTGAGCAATCAGCCCCAGCATTTT. Translation: CASSSTLSNQPQHF.

The chain uses TRBV6-5 and TRBJ1-1, with 7 bases aligning to TRBD1. The CDR3 sequence is 16 residues long. J gave up 4 bases and V 4 bases, and 12 bases lay outside the gene matches. Germline V lookup: CDR1 MNHEY, CDR2 SVGAGI. Here the CDR3 reads CASSWKIQGPFTEAFF. CDR3 in DNA: TGTGCCAGCAGTTGGAAAATACAGGGGCCGTTCACTGAAGCTTTCTTT.

This clonotype was counted between two and nine times. The chain joins TRBV6-1 to TRBJ1-6; TRBD1 matches 10 bases. The CDR3 runs 14 residues. The V and J ends lost 4 bases and 9 bases, in that order; junction bases with no gene match: 3. CDR1 MNHNS and CDR2 SASEGT come from the germline V gene. CDR3 sequence: CASSARDRGSPLHF. The CDR3 nucleotides are TGTGCCAGCAGTGCCCGGGACAGGGGTTCACCCCTCCACTTT.

This clonotype was observed many times. The V call is TRBV20-1, the J call TRBJ2-4; 11 bases agree with TRBD2. This CDR3 comprises 18 residues. Germline V lookup: CDR1 DFQATT, CDR2 SNEGSKA (reference sequence). The junction had 8 bases not matched to a gene; V was cut back by 1 base and J by 0 bases. As DNA, the CDR3 is TGCAGTGCTAGAGGGAGACTAGCGGGATCTATAGCCAAAAACATTCAGTACTTC. It yields the protein CSARGRLAGSIAKNIQYF.

This clonotype appeared a few times. This sequence joins TRBV5-6 and TRBJ2-5; D possibly corresponds to TRBD1 (6 bases). CDR1 and CDR2 from the germline V gene are SGHDT and YYEEEE. Trimming stripped 0 bases from V and 2 bases from J, with 14 bases between. The CDR3 consists of 16 residues. The CDR3, as DNA: TGTGCCAGCAGCTTGGGGACAGCGTCACCTCAAGAGACCCAGTACTTC. Its protein product is CASSLGTASPQETQYF.

This clonotype was counted at least ten times. The gene calls are TRBV11-1 and TRBJ2-7; 13 nucleotides match TRBD2. Trimming took 6 bases from V and 2 from J; bases not matched to a gene: 4. The CDR3 contains 15 residues. CDR1 SGHAT and CDR2 FQDESV come from the germline V gene (reference sequence). The CDR3 here is CASRTTSGGTYEQYF. CDR3 in DNA: TGTGCCAGCAGAACGACTAGCGGGGGGACCTACGAGCAGTACTTC.

The sample holds many counts of this clonotype. The chain employs TRBV6-1 and TRBJ1-5; 7 bases agree with TRBD1. The CDR3 covers 15 residues. Germline assignment: CDR1 MNHNS and CDR2 SASEGT. Trimming cost V 5 bases and J 4 bases; bases outside gene matches: 8. CDR3: CASSRSAGGNQPQHF. CDR3 coding DNA: TGTGCCAGCAGTCGATCCGCAGGGGGAAATCAGCCCCAGCATTTT.

This clonotype showed up just a few times. DNA of the CDR3: TGTGCCAGTAGTGGGACAGGGTTGGGGAGCAATCAGCCCCAGCATTTT. Amino acids: CASSGTGLGSNQPQHF. J is TRBJ1-5 and V is TRBV19, with 9 bases that match TRBD1. Germline CDR1 LNHDA, CDR2 SQIVND (reference sequence). The V gene end was trimmed by 5 bases and the J gene end by 1 base; junction bases not matched to a gene: 6. The CDR3 consists of 16 residues.